The entry below describes one T cell receptor (beta chain). Antigen: not known. Using its own MiXCR run on the 5' RACE reads, TCRdb lists one record per CDR3 protein. The sample has more than 300,000 distinct CDR3 sequences; around 10% are singletons. Between the trimmed V and J ends, which lost 6 bases and 9 bases, there was a span of 15 bases. Germline CDR1 and CDR2: ENHRY and SYGVKD. CDR3 size: 13 residues. These data originate in a study of CD8 T cells in ankylosing spondylitis. General observations from the study: Made up of about eight highly homologous variants, a TCR beta motif appeared characteristic of ankylosing spondylitis blood.

The chain links TRBV10-3 to TRBJ1-5, with D unclear. The receptor comes from a female donor with ankylosing spondylitis or in good health (not recorded which). The sequencing sample was made of blood, either unsorted or a sorted T cell fraction (not recorded which). For the CDR3, the DNA is TGTGCCATCAGGGGCCGGGATGGTGGGCCCCAGCATTTT. Translated: CAIRGRDGGPQHF.